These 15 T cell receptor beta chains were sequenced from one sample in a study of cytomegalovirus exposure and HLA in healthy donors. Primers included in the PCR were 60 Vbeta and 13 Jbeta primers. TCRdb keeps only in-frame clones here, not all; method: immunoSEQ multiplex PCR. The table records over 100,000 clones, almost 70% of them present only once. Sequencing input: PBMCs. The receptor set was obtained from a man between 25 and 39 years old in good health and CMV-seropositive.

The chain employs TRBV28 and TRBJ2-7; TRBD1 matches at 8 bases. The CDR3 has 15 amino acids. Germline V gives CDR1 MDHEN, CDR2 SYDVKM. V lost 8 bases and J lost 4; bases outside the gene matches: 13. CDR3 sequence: CASWPGAGGWYEQYV. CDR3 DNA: TGTGCCAGCTGGCCCGGGGCAGGGGGCTGGTACGAGCAGTACGTC.

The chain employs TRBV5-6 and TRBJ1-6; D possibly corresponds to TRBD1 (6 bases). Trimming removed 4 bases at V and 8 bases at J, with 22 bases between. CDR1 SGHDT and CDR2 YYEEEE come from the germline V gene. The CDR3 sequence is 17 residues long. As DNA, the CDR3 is TGTGCCAGCAGCCCCCACCCCGGGACAATTGTTGATTCACCCCTCCACTTT. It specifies CASSPHPGTIVDSPLHF.

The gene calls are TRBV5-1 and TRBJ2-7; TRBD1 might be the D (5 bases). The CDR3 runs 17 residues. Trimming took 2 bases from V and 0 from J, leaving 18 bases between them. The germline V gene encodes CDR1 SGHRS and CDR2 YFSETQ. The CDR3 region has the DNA TGCGCCAGCAGCTTCAACCCAGGGTATGGAACCTCCTACGAGCAGTACTTC. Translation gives CASSFNPGYGTSYEQYF.

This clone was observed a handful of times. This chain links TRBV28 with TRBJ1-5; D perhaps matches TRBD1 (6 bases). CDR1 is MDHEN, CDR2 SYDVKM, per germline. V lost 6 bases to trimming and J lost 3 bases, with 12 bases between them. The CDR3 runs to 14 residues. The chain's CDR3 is CASRLTGLNQPQHF. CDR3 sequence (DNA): TGTGCCAGCAGACTGACAGGTCTCAATCAGCCCCAGCATTTT.

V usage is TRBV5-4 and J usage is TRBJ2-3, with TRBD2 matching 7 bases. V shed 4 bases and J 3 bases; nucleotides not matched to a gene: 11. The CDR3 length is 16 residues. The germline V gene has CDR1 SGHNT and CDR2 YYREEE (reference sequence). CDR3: CASSPELALVTDTQYF. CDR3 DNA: TGTGCCAGCAGCCCGGAACTAGCGTTAGTGACAGATACGCAGTATTTT. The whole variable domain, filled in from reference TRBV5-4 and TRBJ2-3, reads ETGVTQSPTHLIKTRGQQVTLRCSSQSGHNTVSWYQQALGQGPQFIFQYYREEENGRGNFPPRFSGLQFPNYSSELNVNALELDDSALYLCASSPELALVTDTQYFGPGTRLTVL.

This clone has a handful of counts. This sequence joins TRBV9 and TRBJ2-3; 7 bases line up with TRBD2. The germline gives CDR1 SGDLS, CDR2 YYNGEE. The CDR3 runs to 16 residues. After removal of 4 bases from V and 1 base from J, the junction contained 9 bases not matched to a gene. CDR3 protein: CASSSRQAGGTDTQYF. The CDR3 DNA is TGTGCCAGCAGCTCTCGTCAGGCGGGAGGCACAGATACGCAGTATTTT.

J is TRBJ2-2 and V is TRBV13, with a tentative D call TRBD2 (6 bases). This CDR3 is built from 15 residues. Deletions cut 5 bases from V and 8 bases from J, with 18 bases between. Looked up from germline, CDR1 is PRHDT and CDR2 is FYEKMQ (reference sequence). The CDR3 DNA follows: TGTGCCAGCAGCCACACTTCGGACTACCCAGGGGAGCTGTTTTTT. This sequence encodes CASSHTSDYPGELFF.

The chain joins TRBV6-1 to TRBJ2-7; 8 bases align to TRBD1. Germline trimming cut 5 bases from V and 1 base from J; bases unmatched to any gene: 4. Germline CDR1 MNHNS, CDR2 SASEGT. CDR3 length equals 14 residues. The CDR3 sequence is CASSTRDRSYEQYV. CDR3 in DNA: TGTGCCAGCAGTACCCGGGACAGGTCCTACGAGCAGTACGTC.

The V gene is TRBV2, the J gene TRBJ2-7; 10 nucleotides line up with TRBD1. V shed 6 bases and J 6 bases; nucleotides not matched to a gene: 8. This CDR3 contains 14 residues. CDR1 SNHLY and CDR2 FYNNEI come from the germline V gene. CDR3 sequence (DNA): TGTGCCAGCAGCCAGGACAGGGGGGGCCTCGAGCAGTACTTC. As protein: CASSQDRGGLEQYF.

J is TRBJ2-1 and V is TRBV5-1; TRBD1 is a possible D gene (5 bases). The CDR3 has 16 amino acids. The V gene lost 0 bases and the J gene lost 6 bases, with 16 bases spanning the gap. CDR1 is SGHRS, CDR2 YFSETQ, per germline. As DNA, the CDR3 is TGCGCCAGCAGCTTGGTGGGTGGGGCTGTAGGCAATGAGCAGTTCTTC. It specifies CASSLVGGAVGNEQFF.

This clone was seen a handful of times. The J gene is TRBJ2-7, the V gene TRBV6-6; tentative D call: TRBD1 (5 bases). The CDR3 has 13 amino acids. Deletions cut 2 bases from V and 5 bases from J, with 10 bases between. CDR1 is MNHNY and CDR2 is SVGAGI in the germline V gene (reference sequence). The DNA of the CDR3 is TGTGCCAGCAGTTACCCACAGGTTGACGAGCAGTACTTC. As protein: CASSYPQVDEQYF.

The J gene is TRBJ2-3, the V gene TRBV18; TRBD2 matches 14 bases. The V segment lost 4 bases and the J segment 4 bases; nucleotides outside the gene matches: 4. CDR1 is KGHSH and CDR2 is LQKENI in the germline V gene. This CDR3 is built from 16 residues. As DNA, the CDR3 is TGTGCCAGCTCACTGACTAGCGGGGGGGCCCCAGATACGCAGTATTTT. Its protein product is CASSLTSGGAPDTQYF.

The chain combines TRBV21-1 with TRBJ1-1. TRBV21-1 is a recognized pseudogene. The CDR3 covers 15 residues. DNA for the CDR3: TGTGCCAGCAGCAAAGAATCCGTCTTGAACACTGAAGCTTTCTTT. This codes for CASSKESVLNTEAFF.

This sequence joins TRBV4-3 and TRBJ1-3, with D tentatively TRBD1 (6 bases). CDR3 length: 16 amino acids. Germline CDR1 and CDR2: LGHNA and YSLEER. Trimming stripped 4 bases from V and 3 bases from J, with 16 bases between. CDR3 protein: CASSPGTGWDGNTIYF. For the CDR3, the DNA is TGCGCCAGCAGCCCGGGTACAGGGTGGGATGGAAACACCATATATTTT.

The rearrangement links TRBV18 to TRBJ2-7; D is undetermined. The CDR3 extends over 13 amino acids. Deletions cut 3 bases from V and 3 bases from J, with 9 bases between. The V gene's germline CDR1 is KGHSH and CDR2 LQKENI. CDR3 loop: CASSPTVFYEQYV. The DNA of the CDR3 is TGTGCCAGCTCACCCACAGTATTCTACGAGCAGTACGTC.